This is a list of T cell receptor beta chains from one sample in a study of monozygotic twins with cystic fibrosis. Some clones are missing from TCRdb's copy, which holds only in-frame ones; the method was immunoSEQ multiplex PCR. The sample includes around 30,000 clones, around four fifths of them seen just once. Input material: blood. The receptor source for this set is a girl aged 2-10 years with cystic fibrosis. Both conserved end residues are part of each CDR3. Fields, in order: CDR3 protein, CDR3 DNA, V gene, D gene, J gene, clone size. A D gene is named only where the DNA matches it firmly. Clone size appears in some rows only: once, few, many, or a class for an expanded clone.

CDR3: CASSLVGTEAFF
DNA: TGTGCCAGCAGCTTAGTTGGCACTGAAGCTTTCTTT
V: TRBV11-2
D: NA
J: TRBJ1-1
size: NA

CDR3: CASSVQTWQPQHF
DNA: TGTGCCAGTAGTGTCCAAACATGGCAGCCCCAGCATTTT
V: TRBV19
D: NA
J: TRBJ1-5
size: NA

CDR3: CASSELGFGGETQYF
DNA: TGCGCCAGCAGTGAGCTTGGTTTCGGCGGGGAGACCCAGTACTTC
V: TRBV10-2
D: NA
J: TRBJ2-5
size: NA

CDR3: CASTSRLAPYEQYF
DNA: TGTGCCAGTACCAGCCGACTAGCTCCCTACGAGCAGTACTTC
V: TRBV19
D: TRBD2
J: TRBJ2-7
size: NA

CDR3: CASSPIRGSPLHF
DNA: TGTGCCAGCAGCCCTATCCGGGGGTCACCCCTCCACTTT
V: TRBV5-5
D: NA
J: TRBJ1-6
size: once

CDR3: CASRQGAGNTIYF
DNA: TGTGCCAGCAGGCAGGGGGCTGGAAACACCATATATTTT
V: TRBV6-1
D: TRBD1
J: TRBJ1-3
size: NA

CDR3: CASSQWISRPEQFF
DNA: TGTGCCAGCAGCCAATGGATATCCCGTCCTGAGCAGTTCTTC
V: TRBV14
D: NA
J: TRBJ2-1
size: NA

CDR3: CAWSWTSGTYEQYF
DNA: TGTGCCTGGAGCTGGACTAGCGGGACGTACGAGCAGTACTTC
V: TRBV30
D: TRBD2
J: TRBJ2-7
size: NA

CDR3: CASSELDGQGRTEAFF
DNA: TGTGCCAGCAGTGAGTTAGACGGACAGGGACGGACTGAAGCTTTCTTT
V: TRBV25-1
D: TRBD1
J: TRBJ1-1
size: NA

CDR3: CASSPTSDYNEQFF
DNA: TGTGCCAGCAGCCCGACGAGCGACTACAATGAGCAGTTCTTC
V: TRBV5-4
D: NA
J: TRBJ2-1
size: NA

CDR3: CASSRDKNYGYTF
DNA: TGTGCCAGTAGCAGGGACAAGAACTATGGCTACACCTTC
V: TRBV19
D: NA
J: TRBJ1-2
size: NA

CDR3: CASSETLAGGGNEQFF
DNA: TGTGCCAGCAGTGAGACACTAGCGGGAGGGGGCAATGAGCAGTTCTTC
V: TRBV2
D: TRBD2
J: TRBJ2-1
size: NA

CDR3: CASSTGGGSTYNEQFF
DNA: TGTGCCAGCAGCACAGGGGGGGGATCCACTTACAATGAGCAGTTCTTC
V: TRBV9
D: NA
J: TRBJ2-1
size: NA

CDR3: CASSLQGNSYNEQFF
DNA: TGCGCCAGCAGCCTACAGGGAAACTCCTACAATGAGCAGTTCTTC
V: TRBV4-1
D: NA
J: TRBJ2-1
size: NA

CDR3: CASSSGQGSNQPQHF
DNA: TGTGCCAGCAGCTCGGGACAGGGAAGCAATCAGCCCCAGCATTTT
V: TRBV5-5
D: TRBD1
J: TRBJ1-5
size: NA

CDR3: CASSLGGTSGSYEQYF
DNA: TGCGCCAGCAGCTTGGGGGGGACTAGCGGGAGCTACGAGCAGTACTTC
V: TRBV5-1
D: TRBD2
J: TRBJ2-7
size: once

CDR3: CASRRDWGKYYGYTF
DNA: TGTGCCAGCAGGCGGGATTGGGGCAAGTACTATGGCTACACCTTC
V: TRBV6-4
D: NA
J: TRBJ1-2
size: NA

CDR3: CASSPPPGNEQYF
DNA: TGTGCCAGCAGTCCACCCCCAGGGAACGAGCAGTACTTC
V: TRBV27
D: NA
J: TRBJ2-7
size: once

CDR3: CAWSVRGTGGTEAFF
DNA: TGTGCCTGGAGCGTACGTGGAACAGGGGGCACTGAAGCTTTCTTT
V: TRBV30
D: TRBD1
J: TRBJ1-1
size: NA

CDR3: CAWSVRGSTSYEQYF
DNA: TGTGCCTGGAGTGTACGGGGCAGCACCTCCTACGAGCAGTACTTC
V: TRBV30
D: NA
J: TRBJ2-7
size: once

CDR3: CASSPPILGADTQYF
DNA: TGCGCCAGCAGCCCGCCCATTCTTGGGGCAGATACGCAGTATTTT
V: TRBV4-1
D: NA
J: TRBJ2-3
size: NA

CDR3: CASSSQLWGTEAFF
DNA: TGTGCCAGCAGCTCACAGCTGTGGGGAACTGAAGCTTTCTTT
V: TRBV7-2
D: NA
J: TRBJ1-1
size: NA

CDR3: CASSLRRHTTTETQYF
DNA: TGTGCCAGCAGTTTAAGGCGACATACCACAACGGAGACCCAGTACTTC
V: TRBV28
D: NA
J: TRBJ2-5
size: few

CDR3: CASSSGQGARTFF
DNA: TGTGCCAGCAGTTCAGGACAGGGGGCGCGAACTTTCTTT
V: TRBV27
D: TRBD1
J: TRBJ1-1
size: NA

CDR3: CASSLRTGTGAYGYTF
DNA: TGCGCCAGCAGCTTGAGAACCGGGACAGGGGCCTATGGCTACACCTTC
V: TRBV5-1
D: TRBD1
J: TRBJ1-2
size: NA

CDR3: CATQSTEAAQFF
DNA: TGTGCCACCCAATCCACAGAAGCGGCCCAGTTCTTC
V: TRBV19
D: NA
J: TRBJ2-1
size: NA

CDR3: CASSLAMNTEAFF
DNA: TGTGCCAGCAGTTTAGCAATGAACACTGAAGCTTTCTTT
V: TRBV27
D: NA
J: TRBJ1-1
size: few

CDR3: CASSLAGDRVSAGELFF
DNA: TGCGCCAGCAGCTTGGCCGGGGACAGGGTTTCTGCCGGGGAGCTGTTTTTT
V: TRBV5-1
D: TRBD1
J: TRBJ2-2
size: NA

CDR3: CASITGAVTEAFF
DNA: TGTGCCAGCATCACAGGGGCGGTCACTGAAGCTTTCTTT
V: TRBV6-1
D: TRBD1
J: TRBJ1-1
size: NA

CDR3: CASGGGQPQHF
DNA: TGTGCCAGCGGGGGAGGACAGCCCCAGCATTTT
V: TRBV6-5
D: NA
J: TRBJ1-5
size: few

CDR3: CASSAGQLNTEAFF
DNA: TGCGCCAGCAGCGCCGGACAGTTGAACACTGAAGCTTTCTTT
V: TRBV5-1
D: NA
J: TRBJ1-1
size: NA

CDR3: CASSQARSDTRNTEAFF
DNA: TGCGCCAGCAGCCAAGCAAGGTCGGACACCCGGAACACTGAAGCTTTCTTT
V: TRBV4-1
D: NA
J: TRBJ1-1
size: NA

CDR3: CASSQTGGKGTGELFF
DNA: TGCGCCAGCAGCCAAACGGGGGGGAAGGGCACCGGGGAGCTGTTTTTT
V: TRBV4-1
D: TRBD2
J: TRBJ2-2
size: once

CDR3: CASSIGSNQPQHF
DNA: TGTGCCAGCTCAATCGGGAGCAATCAGCCCCAGCATTTT
V: TRBV18
D: NA
J: TRBJ1-5
size: NA

CDR3: CASSLIGQVEAFF
DNA: TGTGCCAGCAGTTTAATTGGACAGGTGGAAGCTTTCTTT
V: TRBV27
D: TRBD1
J: TRBJ1-1
size: NA

CDR3: CASSHTGDSYEQYF
DNA: TGCGCCAGCAGCCATACAGGGGACTCCTACGAGCAGTACTTC
V: TRBV4-1
D: TRBD1
J: TRBJ2-7
size: NA

CDR3: CASSLAGASRSPYNEQFF
DNA: TGTGCCAGTAGTTTAGCGGGAGCTTCCAGAAGCCCGTACAATGAGCAGTTCTTC
V: TRBV19
D: TRBD2
J: TRBJ2-1
size: NA

CDR3: CASSWDYNTGELFF
DNA: TGTGCCAGCAGCTGGGACTACAATACCGGGGAGCTGTTTTTT
V: TRBV11-2
D: TRBD2
J: TRBJ2-2
size: few

CDR3: CASSLGTSFRSSYEQYF
DNA: TGCGCCAGCAGCTTGGGGACTTCTTTCAGGAGCTCCTACGAGCAGTACTTC
V: TRBV5-1
D: NA
J: TRBJ2-7
size: NA

CDR3: CAWSVSGGGYTF
DNA: TGTGCCTGGAGTGTATCGGGGGGTGGCTACACCTTC
V: TRBV30
D: NA
J: TRBJ1-2
size: NA

CDR3: CASSSGQDRREAFF
DNA: TGTGCCAGCAGTTCAGGACAAGACAGGAGAGAGGCTTTCTTT
V: TRBV2
D: NA
J: TRBJ1-1
size: once

CDR3: CAWSGLNSNQPQHF
DNA: TGTGCCTGGAGTGGATTGAATAGCAATCAGCCCCAGCATTTT
V: TRBV30
D: NA
J: TRBJ1-5
size: NA

CDR3: CATRAGITDTQYF
DNA: TGTGCCACCAGGGCGGGTATCACAGATACGCAGTATTTT
V: TRBV10-3
D: NA
J: TRBJ2-3
size: NA

CDR3: CASTSGSYNEQFF
DNA: TGTGCCTCCACTAGCGGGAGCTACAATGAGCAGTTCTTC
V: TRBV30
D: TRBD2
J: TRBJ2-1
size: NA

CDR3: CASSLFSGGDQPQHF
DNA: TGTGCCAGCAGCTTATTCTCAGGGGGCGATCAGCCCCAGCATTTT
V: TRBV11-2
D: TRBD1
J: TRBJ1-5
size: NA

CDR3: CAWSVKGMNEQFF
DNA: TGTGCCTGGAGTGTCAAGGGAATGAATGAGCAGTTCTTC
V: TRBV30
D: NA
J: TRBJ2-1
size: NA

CDR3: CASSLQGNTEAFF
DNA: TGTGCCAGCAGCTTGCAGGGGAACACTGAAGCTTTCTTT
V: TRBV11-2
D: NA
J: TRBJ1-1
size: NA

CDR3: CATSRELAGPYEQYF
DNA: TGTGCCACCAGCAGAGAGCTAGCGGGCCCCTACGAGCAGTACTTC
V: TRBV15
D: TRBD2
J: TRBJ2-7
size: NA

CDR3: CASRLTADTEAFF
DNA: TGTGCCAGCAGACTCACGGCGGACACTGAAGCTTTCTTT
V: TRBV27
D: NA
J: TRBJ1-1
size: NA

CDR3: CASSEGGRMSNQPQHF
DNA: TGTGCCAGCAGTGAGGGGGGGAGGATGAGCAATCAGCCCCAGCATTTT
V: TRBV25-1
D: NA
J: TRBJ1-5
size: NA

CDR3: CASSESGPYGYTF
DNA: TGTGCCAGCAGTGAATCGGGACCTTATGGCTACACCTTC
V: TRBV2
D: NA
J: TRBJ1-2
size: NA